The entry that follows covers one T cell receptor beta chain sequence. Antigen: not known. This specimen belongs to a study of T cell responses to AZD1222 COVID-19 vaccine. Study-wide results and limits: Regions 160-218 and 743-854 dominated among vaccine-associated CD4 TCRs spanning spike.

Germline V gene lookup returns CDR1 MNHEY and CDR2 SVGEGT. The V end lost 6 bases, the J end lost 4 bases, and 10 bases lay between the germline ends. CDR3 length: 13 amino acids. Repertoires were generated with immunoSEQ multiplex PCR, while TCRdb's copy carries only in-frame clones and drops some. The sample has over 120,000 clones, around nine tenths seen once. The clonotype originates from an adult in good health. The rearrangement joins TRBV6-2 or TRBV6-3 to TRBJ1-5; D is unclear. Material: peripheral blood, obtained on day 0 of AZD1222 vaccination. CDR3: CASSQAGNQPQHF. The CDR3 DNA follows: TGTGCCAGCAGCCAGGCGGGGAATCAGCCCCAGCATTTT.